The 27 T cell receptor beta chains presented below share a single source sample, sequenced in a study of T cell changes during pregnancy in multiple sclerosis. The data were produced by immunoSEQ multiplex PCR, yet TCRdb's version contains in-frame clones alone and is incomplete. The sample records roughly 35,000 clones, 85% to 95% being singletons. The material sequenced was PBMCs (not recorded whether the cells were cultured). These receptor sequences come from a female donor with multiple sclerosis, enrolled in a pregnancy study.

The rearrangement uses TRBV10-1 and TRBJ1-3; 12 nucleotides line up with TRBD1. CDR3 length: 17 amino acids. Per the germline V gene, CDR1 is WNHNN and CDR2 is SYGVQD (reference sequence). The ends lost 6 bases at V and 4 bases at J; junction bases unmatched: 10. CDR3 amino acids: CASRTGTGGAEGNTIYF. CDR3 sequence (DNA): TGCGCCAGCAGAACCGGGACAGGGGGCGCCGAAGGAAACACCATATATTTT.

This CDR3 is CATSRDRSGTGSYF. Here the CDR3 DNA reads TGTGCCACCAGCAGAGATCGAAGCGGGACAGGGTCGTACTTC. This chain connects TRBV15 to TRBJ2-5; 9 bases line up with TRBD1. Looked up from germline, CDR1 is LNHNV and CDR2 is YYDKDF (reference sequence). This CDR3 contains 14 residues. Unmatched junction bases numbered 9, after V lost 0 bases and J lost 13 bases.

V is TRBV10-3 and J is TRBJ1-4, with 8 bases identical to TRBD1. Per germline, CDR1 ENHRY and CDR2 SYGVKD. CDR3 length: 13 amino acids. Trimming cost V 10 bases and J 8 bases; bases outside gene matches: 9. CDR3 sequence (DNA): TGTGCCACTACGGACAGGGAGGCAGAAAAACTGTTTTTT. This gives the protein CATTDREAEKLFF.

The rearrangement joins TRBV18 to TRBJ2-5, with D perhaps matching TRBD1 or TRBD2 (5 bases each). This CDR3 is 13 amino acids long. CDR1 is KGHSH and CDR2 is LQKENI in the germline V gene. The V end lost 3 bases, the J end lost 5 bases, and 10 bases lay between the germline ends. CDR3 region: CASSPGPAETQYF. CDR3 DNA sequence: TGTGCCAGCTCACCGGGACCCGCGGAGACCCAGTACTTC.

This clone appeared a single time. The chain combines TRBV7-9 with TRBJ1-1, with D maybe TRBD1 (5 bases). Trimming shortened V by 5 bases and J by 11 bases, and 18 bases separated the two germline ends. In germline, CDR1 is SEHNR, CDR2 FQNEAQ (reference sequence). This CDR3 contains 13 residues. CDR3 loop: CASSTSQGLLAFF. The CDR3 nucleotides read TGTGCCAGCAGCACCTCCCAGGGATTGCTGGCTTTCTTT.

Comments on this clone: One end of the junction is discordant with germline, which a read error may explain. The chain combines TRBV7-7 with TRBJ2-3, with D unresolved. The CDR3 consists of 12 residues. Germline loops: CDR1 SSHAT, CDR2 FNYEAQ (reference sequence). The CDR3, as DNA: TGTGCTAGCAGCTTATGGAAAGATACGCAGTATTTT. Protein product: CASSLWKDTQYF. Full variable domain (missing parts from reference TRBV7-7 and TRBJ2-3): GAGVSQSPRYKVTKRGQDVTLRCDPISSHATLYWYQQALGQGPEFLTYFNYEAQPDKSGLPSDRFSAERPEGSISTLTIQRTEQRDSAMYRCASSLWKDTQYFGPGTRLTVL.

The chain carries TRBV30 and TRBJ1-1; D might be TRBD1 (5 bases). Germline V CDR1 and CDR2: GTSNPN, SVGIG (reference sequence). The ends were cut back, 0 bases at V and 0 bases at J, with 5 bases in the middle. This CDR3 is built from 13 residues. CDR3 protein: CAWSVGVNTEAFF. The CDR3 bases are TGTGCCTGGAGTGTAGGGGTGAACACTGAAGCTTTCTTT. The variable domain in full, with the rest retrieved from reference TRBV30 and TRBJ1-1, is SQTIHQWPATLVQPVGSPLSLECTVEGTSNPNLYWYRQAAGRGLQLLFYSVGIGQISSEVPQNLSASRPQDRQFILSSKKLLLSDSGFYLCAWSVGVNTEAFFGQGTRLTVV.

CDR3 in amino acids: CASSQIGTGGNYGYTF. The CDR3 DNA is TGTGCCAGCAGTCAGATAGGGACAGGGGGAAACTATGGCTACACCTTC. This chain uses TRBV28 with TRBJ1-2; 11 bases fit TRBD1. The germline CDR1 and CDR2 sequences are MDHEN and SYDVKM. J gave up 2 bases and V 5 bases, and 7 bases lay outside the gene matches. This CDR3 has 16 amino acids.

This rearrangement joins TRBV28 to TRBJ1-5, with D possibly TRBD1 on 5 matching bases. The V and J ends lost 1 base and 3 bases respectively, with 10 bases between them. Looked up from germline, CDR1 is MDHEN and CDR2 is SYDVKM. This CDR3 spans 15 amino acids. The CDR3 protein is CASSLSGTANQPQHF. DNA for the CDR3: TGTGCCAGCAGTTTATCCGGGACGGCCAATCAGCCCCAGCATTTT.

The V and J genes are TRBV5-6 and TRBJ2-5; D possibly corresponds to TRBD1 (6 bases). The CDR3 extends over 16 amino acids. V lost 5 bases and J 5 bases, leaving 22 bases between the germline ends. Looked up from germline, CDR1 is SGHDT and CDR2 is YYEEEE. CDR3 loop: CASSSDFTGWRETQYF. CDR3 nucleotide sequence: TGTGCCAGCAGTTCAGATTTTACAGGGTGGCGGGAGACCCAGTACTTC.

The chain joins TRBV19 to TRBJ2-7, with TRBD1 as a possible D gene (5 bases). The CDR3 has 14 residues. Germline CDR1 and CDR2: LNHDA and SQIVND (reference sequence). V lost 1 base and J lost 3, with 10 bases in between. The CDR3 nucleotides are TGTGCCAGTAGTATAGGTGGGGCCGTCTACGAGCAGTACTTC. As protein: CASSIGGAVYEQYF.

V usage is TRBV10-2 and J usage is TRBJ1-1, with D unclear. CDR3 length: 14 amino acids. From germline, CDR1 is WSHSY and CDR2 SAAADI. Trimming removed 3 bases at V and 7 bases at J, with 15 bases between. CDR3 loop: CASSDIGGLNEAFF. The CDR3 nucleotides read TGCGCCAGCAGTGATATCGGAGGGTTGAATGAAGCTTTCTTT.

This chain connects TRBV6-6 to TRBJ2-3; D remains unclear. CDR3 length: 15 residues. V shed 1 base and J shed 1 base, with 9 bases lying between them. From germline, CDR1 is MNHNY and CDR2 SVGAGI (reference sequence). The CDR3 DNA reads as TGTGCCAGCAGTTACTTCTTTACAGGCACAGATACGCAGTATTTT. Translating gives CASSYFFTGTDTQYF.

The rearrangement joins TRBV19 to TRBJ1-2; tentative D call: TRBD1 (6 bases). This CDR3 has 14 residues. The V end was cut by 3 bases, the J end by 7 bases, with 15 bases between. The germline gives CDR1 LNHDA, CDR2 SQIVND (reference sequence). CDR3 sequence reads: CASSMVGGTSGYTF. The DNA of the CDR3 is TGTGCCAGTAGTATGGTGGGGGGCACGTCTGGCTACACCTTC.

The chain employs TRBV27 and TRBJ1-1; D not certain. Germline values: CDR1 MNHEY, CDR2 SMNVEV (reference sequence). The length of the CDR3 is 15 residues. Trimming cost V 5 bases and J 0 bases, with 13 bases left between them. Written as DNA, the CDR3 is TGTGCCAGCAGTCCCCTAGACACTTTGAACACTGAAGCTTTCTTT. Translated: CASSPLDTLNTEAFF.

The chain recombines TRBV30 with TRBJ1-2, with D perhaps matching TRBD1 (5 bases). With 5 bases removed from V and 8 bases from J, the gap between germline ends came to 12 bases. Germline values: CDR1 GTSNPN, CDR2 SVGIG (reference sequence). This CDR3 has 11 residues. The CDR3 nucleotides are TGTGCCTGGCACGGGGGGTACGGCTACACCTTC. As protein: CAWHGGYGYTF.

The chain uses TRBV7-2 and TRBJ2-5, with 7 nucleotides matching TRBD2. The trim removed 5 bases at V and 2 bases at J, leaving 8 bases unmatched. The CDR3 sequence is 15 residues long. Per germline, CDR1 SGHTA and CDR2 FQGNSA. Here the CDR3 reads CASSPGTKRQETQYF. CDR3 nucleotide sequence: TGTGCCAGCAGCCCTGGGACTAAGAGGCAAGAGACCCAGTACTTC.

The V call is TRBV30, the J call TRBJ2-3; D could derive from TRBD1 or TRBD2 (5 bases each). Germline CDR1 and CDR2: GTSNPN and SVGIG (reference sequence). V lost 0 bases, J lost 0 bases, and 7 bases lay in between. This CDR3 is 14 amino acids long. Here the CDR3 DNA reads TGTGCCTGGAGTGTCGGGGCTAGCACAGATACGCAGTATTTT. Protein product: CAWSVGASTDTQYF.

This chain links TRBV6-1 with TRBJ2-7; D might be TRBD2 (5 bases). Germline assignment: CDR1 MNHNS and CDR2 SASEGT. The CDR3 has 13 amino acids. Trimming removed 6 bases from V and 3 bases from J, with 12 bases in between. CDR3 bases: TGTGCCAGCAGGACCGGGATCCTCTACGAGCAGTACTTC. It yields the protein CASRTGILYEQYF.

V is TRBV2 and J is TRBJ1-3; D ambiguous. Germline lookup yields CDR1 SNHLY and CDR2 FYNNEI. Trimming removed 7 bases from V and 1 base from J, with 11 bases in between. The CDR3 length is 14 residues. CDR3 in amino acids: CASNLLHSGNTIYF. Here the CDR3 DNA reads TGTGCCAGCAATTTGCTCCATTCTGGAAACACCATATATTTT.

V gene TRBV6-6 combines with J gene TRBJ1-2; D remains ambiguous. Germline assignment: CDR1 MNHNY and CDR2 SVGAGI (reference sequence). This CDR3 has 16 residues. V lost 7 bases, J lost 1 base, and 19 bases lay in between. In DNA form, the CDR3 reads TGTGCCAGCACCTCATTGCCCGCCTTGGGTAACTATGGCTACACCTTC. It codes for CASTSLPALGNYGYTF.

J is TRBJ2-1 and V is TRBV10-1; no clear D. CDR1 and CDR2 (germline): WNHNN, SYGVQD (reference sequence). Trimming left V 1 base short and J 4 bases short, with 14 bases between. The CDR3 runs to 16 residues. Written as DNA, the CDR3 is TGCGCCAGCAGTGAGTGGGCCCAATCGCTGTACAATGAGCAGTTCTTC. As protein: CASSEWAQSLYNEQFF.

This chain uses TRBV30 with TRBJ2-7; 7 nucleotides agree with TRBD1. Germline V gives CDR1 GTSNPN, CDR2 SVGIG (reference sequence). The CDR3 loop spans 13 amino acids. V shed 0 bases, J shed 5 bases, and the junction held 4 bases outside the gene matches. The CDR3 protein is CAWSVTGANEQYF. The CDR3 nucleotides are TGTGCCTGGAGTGTAACAGGGGCGAACGAGCAGTACTTC. Together with reference TRBV30 and TRBJ2-7, the CDR3 gives the full variable domain: SQTIHQWPATLVQPVGSPLSLECTVEGTSNPNLYWYRQAAGRGLQLLFYSVGIGQISSEVPQNLSASRPQDRQFILSSKKLLLSDSGFYLCAWSVTGANEQYFGPGTRLTVT.

This rearrangement joins TRBV5-4 to TRBJ2-7, with 8 bases fitting TRBD1. There are 16 residues in the CDR3. Germline-derived CDR1 and CDR2 are SGHNT and YYREEE (reference sequence). V dropped 3 bases and J dropped 0; count of bases not matched to a gene: 8. The CDR3 coding sequence is TGTGCCAGCAGCTCCCGGACAGGGTCAATCTCCTACGAGCAGTACTTC. It encodes CASSSRTGSISYEQYF.

This sequence joins TRBV5-6 and TRBJ1-1, with D uncertain. The CDR3 extends over 14 amino acids. V lost 4 bases to trimming and J lost 5 bases, with 15 bases between them. Germline CDR1 and CDR2: SGHDT and YYEEEE. The CDR3 is CASSAPGAGTEAFF. CDR3 nucleotide sequence: TGTGCCAGCAGCGCTCCGGGAGCGGGGACTGAAGCTTTCTTT.

The chain joins TRBV10-3 to TRBJ2-2; TRBD2 matches 7 bases. This CDR3 has 15 residues. The germline V gene has CDR1 ENHRY and CDR2 SYGVKD. V shed 6 bases and J 4 bases; nucleotides not matched to a gene: 8. Here the CDR3 reads CAIRSGGRRTGELFF. Written as DNA, the CDR3 is TGTGCCATCAGAAGTGGCGGGAGACGCACCGGGGAGCTGTTTTTT.

DNA of the CDR3: TGTGCCAGCAGTTACTCGTCAGGGGTCCTCTACGAGCAGTACTTC. Translation gives CASSYSSGVLYEQYF. The genes are TRBV6-5 and TRBJ2-7; the D gene is possibly TRBD1 (6 bases). V lost 0 bases, J lost 3 bases, and 12 bases lay in between. Per germline, CDR1 MNHEY and CDR2 SVGAGI. The CDR3 is 15 amino acids.